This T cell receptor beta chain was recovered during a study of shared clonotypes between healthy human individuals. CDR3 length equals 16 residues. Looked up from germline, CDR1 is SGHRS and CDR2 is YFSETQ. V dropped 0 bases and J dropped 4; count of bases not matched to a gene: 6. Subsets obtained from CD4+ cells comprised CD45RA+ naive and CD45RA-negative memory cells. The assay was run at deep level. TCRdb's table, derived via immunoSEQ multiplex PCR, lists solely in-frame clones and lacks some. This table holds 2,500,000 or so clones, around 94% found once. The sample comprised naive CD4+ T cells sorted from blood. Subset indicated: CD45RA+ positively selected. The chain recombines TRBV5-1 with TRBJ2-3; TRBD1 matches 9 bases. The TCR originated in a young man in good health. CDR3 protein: CASSLVGTGMADTQYF. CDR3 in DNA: TGCGCCAGCAGCTTGGTAGGGACAGGGATGGCAGATACGCAGTATTTT.